This TCR beta chain was captured in a study of blood T cell repertoires in COVID-19. TCRdb's table, derived via immunoSEQ multiplex PCR, lists solely in-frame clones and lacks some. The data hold roughly 250,000 clones, with 80% to 90% observed a single time. Trimming stripped 2 bases from V and 2 bases from J, with 6 bases between. The CDR3 extends over 13 amino acids. Germline values: CDR1 LNHDA, CDR2 SQIVND (reference sequence). Sequences were obtained from PBMCs or T cells enriched from blood (not recorded which). The chain recombines TRBV19 with TRBJ1-1; D is unresolved. This clonotype originated in a woman between 50 and 59 years old who had recovered from COVID-19. DNA of the CDR3: TGTGCCAGTAGTATATGGCCTAACACTGAAGCTTTCTTT. Protein: CASSIWPNTEAFF.